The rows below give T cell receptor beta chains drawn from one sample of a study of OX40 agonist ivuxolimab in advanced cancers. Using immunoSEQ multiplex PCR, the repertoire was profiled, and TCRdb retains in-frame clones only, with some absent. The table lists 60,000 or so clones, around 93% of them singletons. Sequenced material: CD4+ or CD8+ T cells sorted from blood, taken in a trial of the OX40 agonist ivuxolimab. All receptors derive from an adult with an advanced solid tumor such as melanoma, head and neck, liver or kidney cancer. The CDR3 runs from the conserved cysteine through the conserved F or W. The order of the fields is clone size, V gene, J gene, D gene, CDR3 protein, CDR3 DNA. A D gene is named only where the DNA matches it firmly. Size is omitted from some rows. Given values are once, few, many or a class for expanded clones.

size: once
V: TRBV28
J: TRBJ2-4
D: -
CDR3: CASSFPRDSPKNIQYF
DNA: TGTGCCAGCAGTTTCCCGCGGGATTCGCCCAAAAACATTCAGTACTTC

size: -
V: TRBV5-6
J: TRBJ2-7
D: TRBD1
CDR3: CASSLVLGTGGYEQYF
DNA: TGTGCCAGCAGCTTGGTTTTAGGGACAGGGGGGTACGAGCAGTACTTC

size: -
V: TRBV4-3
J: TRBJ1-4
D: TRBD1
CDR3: CASSQFDRVNEKLFF
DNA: TGCGCCAGCAGCCAATTCGACAGGGTTAATGAAAAACTGTTTTTT

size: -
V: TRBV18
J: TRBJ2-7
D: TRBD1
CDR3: CASSTRDRAHEQYF
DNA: TGTGCCAGCTCAACCCGGGACAGGGCCCACGAGCAGTACTTC

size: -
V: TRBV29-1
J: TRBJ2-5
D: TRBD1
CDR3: CSVDRGGRVKETQYF
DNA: TGCAGCGTAGACAGGGGGGGACGAGTAAAAGAGACCCAGTACTTC

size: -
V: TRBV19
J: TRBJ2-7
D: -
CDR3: CASSIDKGISAYEQYF
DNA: TGTGCCAGTAGTATAGATAAGGGAATTTCGGCCTACGAGCAGTACTTC

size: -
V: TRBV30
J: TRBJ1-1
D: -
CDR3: CAWRNTGPSGEAFF
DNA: TGTGCCTGGAGGAATACGGGACCCTCAGGTGAAGCTTTCTTT

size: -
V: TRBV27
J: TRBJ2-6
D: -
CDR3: CASSLGFSGANVLTF
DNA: TGTGCCAGCAGTTTAGGGTTCTCTGGGGCCAACGTCCTGACTTTC

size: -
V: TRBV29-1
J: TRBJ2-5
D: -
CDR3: CSVRRVRGRQETQYF
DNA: TGCAGCGTCAGAAGGGTGCGGGGGCGACAAGAGACCCAGTACTTC

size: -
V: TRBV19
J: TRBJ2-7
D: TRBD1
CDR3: CASSTGQGVFYEQYF
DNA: TGTGCCAGTAGTACCGGACAGGGGGTCTTCTACGAGCAGTACTTC

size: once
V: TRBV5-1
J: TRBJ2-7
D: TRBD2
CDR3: CASGLSGRSYEQYF
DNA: TGCGCCAGCGGCCTCAGCGGGAGGTCCTACGAGCAGTACTTC

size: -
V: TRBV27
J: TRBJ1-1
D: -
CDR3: CASSPDTGVGEAFF
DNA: TGTGCCAGCAGCCCGGACACGGGAGTGGGTGAAGCTTTCTTT

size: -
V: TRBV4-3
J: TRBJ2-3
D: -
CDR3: CASSQAIGSIVPSTDTQYF
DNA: TGCGCCAGCAGCCAAGCAATCGGGAGTATTGTACCTAGCACAGATACGCAGTATTTT

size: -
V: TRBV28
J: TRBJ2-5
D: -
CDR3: CASSLEGSETQYF
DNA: TGTGCCAGCAGTTTGGAGGGGTCAGAGACCCAGTACTTC

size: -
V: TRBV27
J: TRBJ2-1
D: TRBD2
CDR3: CASSPGTSGRGEQFF
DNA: TGTGCCAGCAGTCCCGGGACTAGCGGGAGAGGTGAGCAGTTCTTC

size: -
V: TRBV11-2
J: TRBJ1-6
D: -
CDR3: CASSLGGTGNSPLHF
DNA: TGTGCCAGCAGCTTAGGGGGGACCGGCAATTCACCCCTCCACTTT